The 30 T cell receptor beta chains below all came from one sample that was sequenced in a study of T cell responses to AZD1222 COVID-19 vaccine. The method was immunoSEQ multiplex PCR; TCRdb's version includes in-frame clones alone and lacks a portion of them. The profile shows tens of thousands of clones, 75% to 90% of them singletons. The sequencing here drew on peripheral blood, taken 28 days after the second AZD1222 dose. The source is an adult who received the AZD1222 COVID-19 vaccine.

The genes are TRBV7-9 and TRBJ1-1; TRBD1 matches 9 bases. The CDR3 has 15 amino acids. V lost 4 bases and J lost 4; bases outside the gene matches: 7. Per germline, CDR1 SEHNR and CDR2 FQNEAQ (reference sequence). The CDR3 here is CASSSGQGVVTEAFF. DNA of the CDR3: TGTGCCAGCAGCTCGGGACAGGGCGTAGTCACTGAAGCTTTCTTT.

CDR3 sequence (DNA): TGTGCCAGCAGCCCGGGTCTTTTTGGTAATGAGCAGTTCTTC. Its translation is CASSPGLFGNEQFF. The genes are TRBV5-8 and TRBJ2-1; D is uncertain. Germline V gives CDR1 SGHTS, CDR2 YDEGEE. The CDR3 consists of 14 residues. The V and J ends lost 4 bases and 7 bases respectively, with 15 bases between them.

The rearrangement links TRBV18 to TRBJ2-5, with D tentatively TRBD1 (6 bases). The CDR3 totals 17 residues. The germline gives CDR1 KGHSH, CDR2 LQKENI. Trimming took off 3 bases at V and 10 bases at J, with 27 bases between the two ends. In DNA, the CDR3 is TGTGCCAGCTCACCTAGGACAGCCACCTCCCAAGGCGGTGTCCAGTACTTC. It is translated as CASSPRTATSQGGVQYF.

DNA of the CDR3: TGTGCCAGCAGTCCTACCTTCCACGAGCAGTACTTC. Protein product: CASSPTFHEQYF. This chain links TRBV12-3 or TRBV12-4 with TRBJ2-7, with unresolved D. The germline V and J ends were trimmed by 5 bases and 5 bases, with 10 bases remaining between them. There are 12 residues in the CDR3.

The V and J genes are TRBV7-2 and TRBJ2-3; TRBD2 might be the D (6 bases). The CDR3 loop spans 14 amino acids. In germline, CDR1 is SGHTA, CDR2 FQGNSA. Between the trimmed V and J ends, which lost 5 bases and 5 bases, there was a span of 14 bases. The CDR3 DNA reads as TGTGCCAGCAGCATCGGGACTCGTGGAGATACGCAGTATTTT. It codes for CASSIGTRGDTQYF.

The chain couples TRBV7-8 to TRBJ2-7; 15 bases agree with TRBD2. CDR1 and CDR2 from the germline V gene are SGHVS and FQNEAQ. The CDR3 covers 16 residues. The J segment lost 6 bases and the V segment lost 1 base, leaving 4 bases of the junction unmatched. CDR3 DNA sequence: TGTGCCAGCAGCTTAGTAGTGGGACTAGCGGGGGGCGAGCAGTACTTC. Protein sequence: CASSLVVGLAGGEQYF.

The V call is TRBV11-2, the J call TRBJ1-1, with TRBD1 as a possible D gene (5 bases). V was trimmed by 5 bases and J by 4 bases, leaving 17 bases between them. The CDR3 contains 15 residues. Germline CDR1 reads SGHAT; CDR2 reads FQNNGV. The chain's CDR3 is CASSPPQGGFTEAFF. Here the CDR3 DNA reads TGTGCCAGCAGCCCCCCCCAGGGAGGGTTCACTGAAGCTTTCTTT.

This clone was found once. The V and J genes are TRBV2 and TRBJ2-2; TRBD1 aligns across 9 bases. This CDR3 has 14 residues. V shed 7 bases, J shed 4 bases, and the junction held 4 bases outside the gene matches. In germline, CDR1 is SNHLY, CDR2 FYNNEI. The CDR3 is CASMGQGATGELFF. As DNA, the CDR3 is TGTGCCAGCATGGGACAGGGAGCCACCGGGGAGCTGTTTTTT.

V gene TRBV11-2 combines with J gene TRBJ1-4, with 7 bases fitting TRBD1. The ends lost 5 bases at V and 3 bases at J; junction bases unmatched: 0. Germline lookup yields CDR1 SGHAT and CDR2 FQNNGV. The CDR3 spans 13 residues. The CDR3 loop is CASSQGANEKLFF. The CDR3 bases are TGTGCCAGCAGCCAGGGGGCTAATGAAAAACTGTTTTTT.

V and J are TRBV30 and TRBJ1-2, with a possible D match to TRBD1 (6 bases). CDR3 size: 13 residues. Germline V gives CDR1 GTSNPN, CDR2 SVGIG (reference sequence). V gave up 2 bases and J gave up 9 bases, with 16 bases separating them. The CDR3 nucleotides are TGTGCCTGGAGTCAGGGGACGGCCTTTAGCTACACCTTC. Encoded protein: CAWSQGTAFSYTF.

The genes are TRBV4-1 and TRBJ2-1, with 14 bases fitting TRBD2. CDR1 and CDR2 (germline): MGHRA, YSYEKL. CDR3 size: 18 residues. V shed 3 bases and J 1 base; nucleotides not matched to a gene: 5. The CDR3 spells CASSQGTSGGPSYNEQFF. The CDR3 DNA reads as TGCGCCAGCAGCCAGGGGACTAGCGGGGGCCCTTCCTACAATGAGCAGTTCTTC.

This chain connects TRBV30 to TRBJ1-2; the D is unclear. Germline loops: CDR1 GTSNPN, CDR2 SVGIG (reference sequence). The CDR3 runs 16 residues. Trimming removed 2 bases at V and 3 bases at J, with 19 bases between. The CDR3 region has the DNA TGTGCCTGGAGTCCGAGCGTGACCAGCATGCACTATGGCTACACCTTC. It codes for CAWSPSVTSMHYGYTF.

The chain couples TRBV5-1 to TRBJ1-1; D is ambiguous. Trimming left V 3 bases short and J 0 bases short, with 12 bases between. The germline V gene encodes CDR1 SGHRS and CDR2 YFSETQ. The CDR3 is 15 amino acids. The CDR3 protein is CASSWGEGVNTEAFF. CDR3 in DNA: TGCGCCAGCAGCTGGGGTGAGGGAGTGAACACTGAAGCTTTCTTT.

The V and J genes are TRBV7-2 and TRBJ2-7; TRBD2 aligns across 7 bases. This CDR3 contains 16 residues. V shed 5 bases and J 3 bases; nucleotides not matched to a gene: 13. Germline CDR1 reads SGHTA; CDR2 reads FQGNSA. CDR3 bases: TGTGCCAGCAGCCTCCCGGGAGCGGGGAAACTCTACGAGCAGTACTTC. It codes for CASSLPGAGKLYEQYF.

This chain connects TRBV6-2 or TRBV6-3 to TRBJ1-5; 9 bases match TRBD1. The CDR3 runs 15 residues. The V segment lost 4 bases and the J segment 2 bases; nucleotides outside the gene matches: 3. The germline V gene encodes CDR1 MNHEY and CDR2 SVGEGT. The CDR3 loop reads CASSWRTGGNQPQHF. The DNA of the CDR3 is TGTGCCAGCAGTTGGAGGACAGGGGGCAATCAGCCCCAGCATTTT.

This chain's CDR3 is CSAGTLTRYEQYF. DNA of the CDR3: TGCAGCGCTGGGACACTAACCCGCTACGAGCAGTACTTC. The chain uses TRBV29-1 and TRBJ2-7, with a possible D match to TRBD1 (6 bases). CDR3 length: 13 residues. The ends were cut back, 7 bases at V and 3 bases at J, with 16 bases in the middle. Germline V lookup: CDR1 SQVTM, CDR2 ANQGSEA.

The chain joins TRBV7-9 to TRBJ1-5; D is possibly TRBD1 (5 bases). V shed 0 bases and J shed 4 bases, with 13 bases lying between them. Germline assignment: CDR1 SEHNR and CDR2 FQNEAQ (reference sequence). The CDR3 runs 16 residues. The CDR3 here is CASSLAGLGRNQPQHF. In nucleotides, the CDR3 is TGTGCCAGCAGCTTAGCGGGACTGGGACGGAATCAGCCCCAGCATTTT.

This chain connects TRBV28 to TRBJ2-2; 9 bases are a match to TRBD1. This CDR3 has 15 residues. Germline values: CDR1 MDHEN, CDR2 SYDVKM. The junction had 7 bases not matched to a gene; V was cut back by 7 bases and J by 4 bases. The CDR3, as DNA: TGTGCCAGCATCTCCGGGACAGGGCCCACCGGGGAGCTGTTTTTT. This gives the protein CASISGTGPTGELFF.

V is TRBV11-1 and J is TRBJ2-5; 8 positions match TRBD2. Trimming cost V 5 bases and J 5 bases; bases outside gene matches: 7. Germline CDR1 is SGHAT and CDR2 is FQDESV (reference sequence). The CDR3 is made up of 14 amino acids. The CDR3 region is CASSRGGARETQYF. CDR3 bases: TGTGCCAGCAGCCGGGGGGGGGCCCGGGAGACCCAGTACTTC.

The J gene is TRBJ1-1, the V gene TRBV5-4; tentatively, D is TRBD1 (5 bases). Trimming left V 5 bases short and J 2 bases short, with 16 bases between. Germline CDR1 and CDR2: SGHNT and YYREEE (reference sequence). This CDR3 contains 15 residues. CDR3 in amino acids: CASRQEQAINTEAFF. Written as DNA, the CDR3 is TGTGCCAGCAGACAAGAACAGGCAATCAACACTGAAGCTTTCTTT.

Only one count was recorded for this clone. This chain connects TRBV7-2 to TRBJ1-4, with a tentative D call TRBD1 (5 bases). Germline values: CDR1 SGHTA, CDR2 FQGNSA. Trimming cost V 3 bases and J 5 bases, with 10 bases left between them. There are 14 residues in the CDR3. The CDR3 bases are TGTGCCAGCAGCTTTACAGGCGAAAATGAAAAACTGTTTTTT. It translates to CASSFTGENEKLFF.

J is TRBJ1-3 and V is TRBV7-2; D might be TRBD1 (6 bases). CDR3 size: 14 residues. The V end was cut by 3 bases, the J end by 3 bases, with 9 bases between. The germline CDR1 and CDR2 sequences are SGHTA and FQGNSA. CDR3 loop: CASSFGTSGNTIYF. CDR3 in DNA: TGTGCCAGCAGCTTCGGGACAAGTGGAAACACCATATATTTT.

V and J are TRBV9 and TRBJ2-7; D not resolved. Germline V gene sequence: CDR1 SGDLS, CDR2 YYNGEE. The CDR3 consists of 14 residues. V was trimmed by 4 bases and J by 1 base, leaving 12 bases between them. The CDR3 loop reads CASSPSPTSYEQYF. The CDR3 bases are TGTGCCAGCAGCCCTTCCCCTACATCCTACGAGCAGTACTTC. Using reference TRBV9 and TRBJ2-7 for the parts outside the CDR3, the full variable domain is DSGVTQTPKHLITATGQRVTLRCSPRSGDLSVYWYQQSLDQGLQFLIQYYNGEERAKGNILERFSAQQFPDLHSELNLSSLELGDSALYFCASSPSPTSYEQYFGPGTRLTVT.

V usage is TRBV7-8 and J usage is TRBJ1-4; D gene ambiguous. CDR3 length: 14 amino acids. The germline V gene encodes CDR1 SGHVS and CDR2 FQNEAQ. V shed 4 bases and J shed 5 bases, with 11 bases lying between them. The CDR3 is CASSYRRFNEKLFF. CDR3 sequence (DNA): TGTGCCAGCAGCTACCGCCGGTTCAATGAAAAACTGTTTTTT.

The V and J genes are TRBV11-1 and TRBJ1-2, with D possibly being TRBD1 (5 bases). The germline gives CDR1 SGHAT, CDR2 FQDESV (reference sequence). Between the trimmed V and J ends, which lost 6 bases and 4 bases, there was a span of 18 bases. The CDR3 spans 15 residues. The chain's CDR3 is CASSLRGAQIYGYTF. DNA for the CDR3: TGTGCCAGCAGTCTTCGAGGGGCGCAGATCTATGGCTACACCTTC. Based on the CDR3 plus reference TRBV11-1 and TRBJ1-2, the full variable domain is EAEVAQSPRYKITEKSQAVAFWCDPISGHATLYWYRQILGQGPELLVQFQDESVVDDSQLPKDRFSAERLKGVDSTLKIQPAELGDSAMYLCASSLRGAQIYGYTFGSGTRLTVV.

The CDR3 protein is CASSDVTPYEQYF. The CDR3 bases are TGTGCCAGTAGCGACGTGACACCTTACGAGCAGTACTTC. This chain connects TRBV19 to TRBJ2-7, with D unclear. The CDR3 is made up of 13 amino acids. The V gene's germline CDR1 is LNHDA and CDR2 SQIVND (reference sequence). V lost 6 bases to trimming and J lost 4 bases, with 13 bases between them.

The chain combines TRBV30 with TRBJ2-5, with 11 bases fitting TRBD2. Per the germline V gene, CDR1 is GTSNPN and CDR2 is SVGIG (reference sequence). The length of the CDR3 is 15 residues. The trim removed 0 bases at V and 7 bases at J, leaving 7 bases unmatched. The CDR3: CAWSVSSGGPGTQYF. The CDR3 bases are TGTGCCTGGAGTGTATCTAGCGGGGGGCCCGGGACCCAGTACTTC.

The chain combines TRBV7-2 with TRBJ2-3; no firm D call. Per the germline V gene, CDR1 is SGHTA and CDR2 is FQGNSA. This CDR3 is built from 15 residues. V lost 1 base, J lost 2 bases, and 10 bases lay in between. The DNA for the CDR3 is TGTGCCAGCAGCTTAGAGGGCGTGTACACAGATACGCAGTATTTT. Translated, it gives CASSLEGVYTDTQYF.

The gene calls are TRBV4-2 and TRBJ1-5, with a possible D match to TRBD1 (6 bases). Trimming removed 0 bases at V and 5 bases at J, with 17 bases between. Germline V gene data show CDR1 as LGHNA and CDR2 as YNFKEQ. The CDR3 extends over 17 amino acids. For the CDR3, the DNA is TGTGCCAGCAGCCAAGAAGGGGGTCAGGGTAAGGATCAGCCCCAGCATTTT. This encodes CASSQEGGQGKDQPQHF.

The rearrangement joins TRBV5-1 to TRBJ2-7; 10 bases map to TRBD2. Germline CDR1 is SGHRS and CDR2 is YFSETQ. J was trimmed by 1 base and V by 5 bases; bases with no gene match: 6. There are 15 residues in the CDR3. The CDR3 spells CASRAWTSGSYEQYF. CDR3 sequence (DNA): TGCGCCAGCAGGGCCTGGACTAGCGGATCCTACGAGCAGTACTTC.